Shown below are 8 T cell receptor beta chains from a single sample sequenced in a study of T cell responses to AZD1222 COVID-19 vaccine. Generated by immunoSEQ multiplex PCR, the TCRdb table keeps only in-frame clones and is missing some. The sample contains about 88,000 clones, under 95% of which appear only once. The specimen comprised peripheral blood, sampled on day 0 of MenACWY control vaccination. These receptors originate from an adult in good health.

This clone has just a few counts. The rearrangement joins TRBV5-1 to TRBJ1-1, with unresolved D. This CDR3 is built from 14 residues. Per the germline V gene, CDR1 is SGHRS and CDR2 is YFSETQ. V lost 0 bases and J lost 6, with 12 bases in between. The CDR3 sequence: CASSLEWGSSEAFF. The CDR3 DNA follows: TGCGCCAGCAGCTTGGAATGGGGTTCGTCTGAAGCTTTCTTT.

The chain has TRBV13 and TRBJ2-7, with TRBD2 identical over 7 bases. The CDR3 is 14 amino acids. Germline lookup yields CDR1 PRHDT and CDR2 FYEKMQ (reference sequence). The J segment lost 2 bases and the V segment lost 6 bases, leaving 7 bases of the junction unmatched. The DNA of the CDR3 is TGTGCCAGCAGTGGCGGGACTAATCCCTACGAGCAGTACTTC. Its translation: CASSGGTNPYEQYF.

The V and J genes are TRBV2 and TRBJ2-7, with D hard to call. The CDR3 consists of 14 residues. Germline V gene lookup returns CDR1 SNHLY and CDR2 FYNNEI. Between the trimmed V and J ends, which lost 6 bases and 3 bases, there was a span of 15 bases. CDR3 DNA: TGTGCCAGCAGAACCTCGGGCGGCAACTACGAGCAGTACTTC. This gives the protein CASRTSGGNYEQYF.

The rearrangement links TRBV29-1 to TRBJ1-4, with unresolved D. The CDR3 runs to 14 residues. The germline gives CDR1 SQVTM, CDR2 ANQGSEA. V lost 0 bases, J lost 10 bases, and 15 bases lay in between. CDR3 DNA sequence: TGCAGCGTTGAAGATAACGGGCCCCGAGGAAAACTGTTTTTT. Protein sequence: CSVEDNGPRGKLFF.

The chain joins TRBV28 to TRBJ2-7, with TRBD1 identical over 9 bases. Trimming cost V 5 bases and J 6 bases; bases outside gene matches: 11. Germline CDR1 MDHEN, CDR2 SYDVKM. The CDR3 has 15 residues. The CDR3 spells CASSTPPSTGGEQYF. DNA for the CDR3: TGTGCCAGCAGTACCCCACCGTCGACAGGGGGCGAGCAGTACTTC.

The CDR3: CASSEVEASGYGYTF. DNA of the CDR3: TGTGCCAGCAGTGAGGTCGAGGCGTCGGGCTATGGCTACACCTTC. V gene TRBV25-1 combines with J gene TRBJ1-2, with D uncertain. CDR1 is MGHDK and CDR2 is SYGVNS in the germline V gene. CDR3 size: 15 residues. The V end was cut by 3 bases, the J end by 4 bases, with 15 bases between.

The chain combines TRBV7-2 with TRBJ1-5; D gene unclear. This CDR3 spans 15 amino acids. V lost 8 bases and J 0 bases, leaving 14 bases between the germline ends. Germline values: CDR1 SGHTA, CDR2 FQGNSA. The CDR3 nucleotides are TGTGCCAGCTCGCCGTACAGTTCTAGCAATCAGCCCCAGCATTTT. The encoded protein is CASSPYSSSNQPQHF.

This sequence joins TRBV19 and TRBJ2-1, with 7 nucleotides matching TRBD2. The V and J ends lost 3 bases and 8 bases, in that order; junction bases with no gene match: 4. The length of the CDR3 is 13 residues. Germline lookup yields CDR1 LNHDA and CDR2 SQIVND (reference sequence). In DNA, the CDR3 is TGTGCCAGTAGTATCCAGCGGGGCTATGAGCAGTTCTTC. Protein sequence: CASSIQRGYEQFF.